This T cell receptor beta chain was captured by sequencing in a study of blood T cell repertoires in COVID-19. Study details: From T cells, B-cell-depleted T cells, or PBMCs came the material, which was cDNA or gDNA.

Per the original data handling: Nucleated cell number was recorded as an estimate derived from reference gene primer amplification. Libraries were prepared by immunoSEQ multiplex PCR; TCRdb keeps only in-frame clonotypes and omits some of them. That table is the source of V, J and clone size, and D and trimming were worked out from the DNA. The sample shows over 110,000 clones, about 87% of them seen only once. J lost 5 bases, V lost 4 bases, and 11 bases had no gene match. CDR1 and CDR2 (germline): SEHNR, FQNEAQ (reference sequence). The CDR3 extends over 18 amino acids. Cohort 3 donors were reported recovered after two negative PCRs, clearance, or symptom resolution.

J is TRBJ2-5 and V is TRBV7-9, with 15 bases aligning to TRBD2. The origin of this receptor is a man aged 55 to 70 who had recovered from COVID-19. Sequenced: PBMCs or T cells enriched from blood (not recorded which). CDR3 sequence: CASSSPGLAGGLLETQYF. In nucleotides, the CDR3 is TGTGCCAGCAGCTCACCCGGACTAGCGGGAGGGCTTCTGGAGACCCAGTACTTC.